This TCR beta chain was captured in a study of T-cell memory formation after mild COVID-19. Findings of the study overall: Some responding clones appeared in pre-infection memory, suggesting cross-reactive memory joined. Contracting clones from day 15 to 85 had balanced CD4/CD8; later expanders favoured CD4+.

With V trimmed by 5 bases and J by 6 bases, 9 bases remained unmatched. Looked up from germline, CDR1 is SGHVS and CDR2 is FNYEAQ. The CDR3 is made up of 15 amino acids. MiXCR, applied by TCRdb to the 5' RACE reads, yields one record per CDR3 protein. Among 95,000 to 110,000 distinct CDR3 sequences, roughly an eighth were seen once, and the ten largest hold 30% to 45%. In the case of this clonotype: Its specificity is not known.

The sample was PBMCs or a T cell subset sorted from them (not recorded which). The sequence was obtained from a man between 18 and 29 years old who had mild COVID-19 (a few samples of this study predate the infection). Cell type and time point are not known. This chain connects TRBV7-6 to TRBJ2-7; 11 nucleotides agree with TRBD1. The CDR3 DNA reads TGTGCCAGCAGCCCGCGCCGGGACAGGGGGTTCGAGCAGTACTTC. It translates to CASSPRRDRGFEQYF. Full variable domain (missing parts from reference TRBV7-6 and TRBJ2-7): GAGVSQSPRYKVTKRGQDVALRCDPISGHVSLYWYRQALGQGPEFLTYFNYEAQQDKSGLPNDRFSAERPEGSISTLTIQRTEQRDSAMYRCASSPRRDRGFEQYFGPGTRLTVT.